Listed below are T cell receptor beta chains from one sample, sequenced in a study of spatial heterogeneity in lung cancer. TCRdb called the 5' RACE reads again in MiXCR, with one record for every CDR3 protein. The sample includes tens of thousands of distinct CDR3 sequences, 10% to 15% of them seen just once. Sequences were derived from PBMCs, sampled at surgery. These receptors were obtained from a male donor with early-stage non-small cell lung cancer. Both conserved end residues are part of each CDR3. A D gene is named only where the DNA matches it firmly. The size of a clone is reported for some rows only, either as once, few or many, or as a class for expanded clones.

j_call	clone_size	v_call	d_call	cdr3_nt	cdr3_aa
TRBJ2-3	-	TRBV11-2	-	TGTGCCAGCAGCCCTTCCTTGGCCCAGTATTTT	CASSPSLAQYF
TRBJ2-1	few	TRBV24-1	-	TGTGCCACCAGTGGCGAGAGCTCCTACAATGAGCAGTTCTTC	CATSGESSYNEQFF
TRBJ2-7	few	TRBV6-6	-	TGTGCCAGCAGTCCGACTCGCGTCGACGAGCAGTACTTC	CASSPTRVDEQYF
TRBJ1-4	many	TRBV9	-	TGTGCCAGCAGCTTCAGAGGGGAGGTAGATGAAAAACTGTTTTTT	CASSFRGEVDEKLFF
TRBJ2-1	few	TRBV10-3	TRBD2	TGTGCCATCAGTGAGTCGGGGGGGTACAATGAGCAGTTCTTC	CAISESGGYNEQFF
TRBJ2-5	-	TRBV11-1	-	TGTGCCAGCAGCCCGGATATACAGGGCCGGGAGACCCAGTACTTC	CASSPDIQGRETQYF
TRBJ2-3	many	TRBV6-1	-	TGTGCCAGCAATGAAGGGGAATGGATGAGGGCAGATACGCAGTATTTT	CASNEGEWMRADTQYF
TRBJ2-2	few	TRBV24-1	-	TGTGCCACCAGTGAAACCGGGGAGCTGTTTTTT	CATSETGELFF
TRBJ2-1	many	TRBV12-3/TRBV12-4	TRBD2	TGTGCCAGCAGTCTTAGCGGGAGGACCCGAAATGAGCAGTTCTTC	CASSLSGRTRNEQFF
TRBJ2-1	-	TRBV9	TRBD2	TGTGCCAGCAGCGTAGTAGCGGGAGCGGGCAATGAGCAGTTCTTC	CASSVVAGAGNEQFF
TRBJ2-1	-	TRBV24-1	TRBD1	TGTGCCACCAGTGATGCCCCGGGACAGGGGAAGCCCGTGTCGGGTGAGCAGTTCTTC	CATSDAPGQGKPVSGEQFF
TRBJ2-2	many	TRBV4-2	TRBD2	TGTGCCAGCAGCCAAGATAGACCGGGGGGTAGCACCGGGGAGCTGTTTTTT	CASSQDRPGGSTGELFF
TRBJ1-5	-	TRBV19	-	TGTGCCAGTGAGGGGGGAAGCAATCAGCCCCAGCATTTT	CASEGGSNQPQHF
TRBJ2-7	few	TRBV6-2/TRBV6-3	-	TGTGCCAGCAGTGACAGGTCGGCGGGGGCGGAGGAGCAGTACTTC	CASSDRSAGAEEQYF
TRBJ2-7	few	TRBV6-2/TRBV6-3	-	TGTGCCAGCAGTTACTCCCCCGGGGGGCGGAAAGGCTACGAGCAGTACTTC	CASSYSPGGRKGYEQYF
TRBJ1-1	-	TRBV12-5	-	TGTGCTAGTGGTTTGGCCCCCGAACAGGGTACTCATTATGGGGCTGAAGCTTTCTTT	CASGLAPEQGTHYGAEAFF
TRBJ2-2	-	TRBV29-1	TRBD1	TGCAGCGTTGGGGGACAGGAACCGAACACCGGGGAGCTGTTTTTT	CSVGGQEPNTGELFF